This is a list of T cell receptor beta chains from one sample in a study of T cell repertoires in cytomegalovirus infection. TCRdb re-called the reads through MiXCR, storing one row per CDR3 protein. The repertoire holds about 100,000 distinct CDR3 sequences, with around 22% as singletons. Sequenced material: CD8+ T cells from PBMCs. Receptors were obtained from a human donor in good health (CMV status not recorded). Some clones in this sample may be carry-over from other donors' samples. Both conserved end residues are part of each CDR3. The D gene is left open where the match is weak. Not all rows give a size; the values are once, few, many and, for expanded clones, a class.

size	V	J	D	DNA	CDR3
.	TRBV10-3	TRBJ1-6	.	TGTGCCATCAGTGAGAAGAGTGGATCACCCCTCCACTTT	CAISEKSGSPLHF
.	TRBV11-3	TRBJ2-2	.	TGTGCCAGCAGCTTAGATCGAGGGCACGGGGAGCTGTTTTTT	CASSLDRGHGELFF
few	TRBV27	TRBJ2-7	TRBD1	TGTGCCAGCAGTTTATTCTGGGACAGCACATTCTACGAGCAGTACTTC	CASSLFWDSTFYEQYF
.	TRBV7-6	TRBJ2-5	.	TGTGCCAGCGAGCATCCGGGACTCCAGAAGACCCAGTACTTC	CASEHPGLQKTQYF
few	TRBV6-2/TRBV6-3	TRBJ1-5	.	TGTGCCAGCAGTTACTCGTTGGCAGGAGATAATCAGCCCCAACATTTT	CASSYSLAGDNQPQHF
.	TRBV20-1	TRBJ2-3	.	TGCAGTGCTAGAGATTGGAAGCGGGTGGGTGGCACAGATACGCAGTATTTT	CSARDWKRVGGTDTQYF
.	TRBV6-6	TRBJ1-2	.	TGTGCCAGCAGTTACTTTCAGGGATCGGACTATGGCTACACCTTC	CASSYFQGSDYGYTF
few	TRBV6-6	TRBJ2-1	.	TGTGCCAGCCGGAGTGTGGATGAGCAGTTCTTC	CASRSVDEQFF
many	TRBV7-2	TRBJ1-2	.	TGTGCCAGCAGCTTATCCGACATCTATGGCTACACCTTC	CASSLSDIYGYTF
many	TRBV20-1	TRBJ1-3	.	TGCAGTGCGTACACCGGGATCTCTGGAAACACCATATATTTT	CSAYTGISGNTIYF
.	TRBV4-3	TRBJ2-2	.	TGCGCCAGCAGCCAAGATCGCGGGGTAGACACCGGGGAGCTGTTTTTT	CASSQDRGVDTGELFF
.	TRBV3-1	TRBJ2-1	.	TGTGCCAGCAGCCAAGACATAGTGGGGCCAGAGATATACAATGAGCAGTTCTTC	CASSQDIVGPEIYNEQFF
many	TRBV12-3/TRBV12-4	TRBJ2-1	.	TGTGCCAGCAGCAACGAGGACAATGAGCAGTTCTTC	CASSNEDNEQFF
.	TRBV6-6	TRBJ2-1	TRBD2	TGTGCCAGCAGTCAAGCCTCTAGCGGGAGTGGTGAGTTCTTC	CASSQASSGSGEFF
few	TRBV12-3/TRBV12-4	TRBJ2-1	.	TGTGCCAGCAGTTTATACGGGTACAATGAGCAGTTCTTC	CASSLYGYNEQFF
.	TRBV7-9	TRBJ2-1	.	TGTGCCAGCAGCCCCGGTTTGGGGTCCTCCTACAATGAGCAGTTCTTC	CASSPGLGSSYNEQFF
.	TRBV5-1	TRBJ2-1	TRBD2	TGCGCCAGCAGCTTTTTTGGGGAGGGTGGTGAGCAGTTCTTC	CASSFFGEGGEQFF
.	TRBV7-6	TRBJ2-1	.	TGTGCCAGCAGCCAGACAGCTACTAACAATGAGCAGTTCTTC	CASSQTATNNEQFF
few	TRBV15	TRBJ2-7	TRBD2	TGTGCCACCAGCAGACTAGCGGGCCTCGTGTACTTC	CATSRLAGLVYF
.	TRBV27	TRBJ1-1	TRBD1	TGTGCCAGCAGTTTATCAGGGGGCTATGCTTTCTTT	CASSLSGGYAFF
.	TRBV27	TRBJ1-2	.	TGTGCCACCTATCTCTACGGCTACACCTTC	CATYLYGYTF
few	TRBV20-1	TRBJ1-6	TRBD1	TGCAGTGCTCCGACAGGGAAGGTCCCTTCACCCCTCCACTTT	CSAPTGKVPSPLHF
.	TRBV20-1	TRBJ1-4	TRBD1	TGCAGTGCTAGTGTAAACAGGGGGACTAATGAAAAACTGTTTTTT	CSASVNRGTNEKLFF
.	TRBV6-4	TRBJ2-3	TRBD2	TGTGCCAGCAGTGACGGGACTAGCGGCACAGATACGCAGTATTTT	CASSDGTSGTDTQYF
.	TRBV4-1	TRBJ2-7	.	TGCGCCAGCAGCCAAGATAGGGCGGGATACGAGCAGTACTTC	CASSQDRAGYEQYF
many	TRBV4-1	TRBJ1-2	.	TGCGCCAGCAGCCAAGATCCCGGCAGTAACTATGGCTACACCTTC	CASSQDPGSNYGYTF
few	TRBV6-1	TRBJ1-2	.	TGTGCCAGCAGTCCCGGGATTGGGTACTATGGCTACACCTTC	CASSPGIGYYGYTF
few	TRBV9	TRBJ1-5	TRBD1	TGTGCCAGCAGCCCCGGGACAGGGGTCCAGCCCCAGCATTTT	CASSPGTGVQPQHF
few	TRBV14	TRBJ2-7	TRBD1	TGTGCCAGCAGTCCCAACGGGACAGGGACCAACGAGCAGTACTTC	CASSPNGTGTNEQYF
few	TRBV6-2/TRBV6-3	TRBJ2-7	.	TGTGCCAGCGGAAACTACAGGTCCCCTCGTGGGTACGAGCAGTACTTC	CASGNYRSPRGYEQYF
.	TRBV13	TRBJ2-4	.	TGTGCCAGCAGCTTGAGTACTTTGGAGGACATTCAGTACTTC	CASSLSTLEDIQYF
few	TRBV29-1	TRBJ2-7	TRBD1	TGCAGCGTTGAAGCAGGGGGTAGCTCCTACGAGCAGTACTTC	CSVEAGGSSYEQYF
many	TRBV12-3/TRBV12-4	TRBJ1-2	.	TGTGCCAGCAGTTTCGTAGCGGGGGATGGCTACACCTTC	CASSFVAGDGYTF
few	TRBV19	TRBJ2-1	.	TGTGCCAGTACCACTAACACCTACAATGAGCAGTTCTTC	CASTTNTYNEQFF
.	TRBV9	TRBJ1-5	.	TGTGCCAGCAGCGTATCAGGGACGTTTAATCAGCCCCAGCATTTT	CASSVSGTFNQPQHF
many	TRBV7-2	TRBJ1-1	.	TGTGCCAGCAGCTTAGGGCCAGTCGGAGACACTGAAGCTTTCTTT	CASSLGPVGDTEAFF
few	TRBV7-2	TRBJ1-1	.	TGTGCCAGCAGGCGTACCGGGGGCGGGAGGGAAGCTTTCTTT	CASRRTGGGREAFF
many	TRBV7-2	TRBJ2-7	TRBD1	TGTGCCAGCAGAGAGACAGGGAGTGAGCAGTACTTC	CASRETGSEQYF
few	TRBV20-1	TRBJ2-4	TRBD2	TGCAGTGCTCCTAGCGGGACGAGTGGGAACATTCAGTACTTC	CSAPSGTSGNIQYF
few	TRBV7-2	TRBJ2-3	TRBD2	TGTGCCAGCAGCTTTCTCGGACTAGCGGGAGGGCCGTCGAGTAGAGATACGCAGTATTTT	CASSFLGLAGGPSSRDTQYF
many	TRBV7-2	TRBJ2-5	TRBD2	TGTGCCAGCAGCCGCCGGGAGGGCAAGACCCAGTACTTC	CASSRREGKTQYF
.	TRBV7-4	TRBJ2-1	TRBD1	TGTGCCAGCAGCACGACGGACAGGAGAAACAATGAGCAGTTCTTC	CASSTTDRRNNEQFF
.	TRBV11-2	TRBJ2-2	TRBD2	TGTGCCAGCAGCTTTAAACTAGCGGGGGTCTCGGGAACCGGGGAGCTGTTTTTT	CASSFKLAGVSGTGELFF
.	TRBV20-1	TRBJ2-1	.	TGCAGTGCTAGTCCCGCTTCGGCCTACAATGAGCAGTTCTTC	CSASPASAYNEQFF
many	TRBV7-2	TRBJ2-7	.	TGTGCCAGCAGCTTAGACCATTGGGGGTCCCTATCCTACGAGCAGTACTTC	CASSLDHWGSLSYEQYF
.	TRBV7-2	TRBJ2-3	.	TGTGCCAGCAGCTTACGGATCACTAGCACAGATACGCAGTATTTT	CASSLRITSTDTQYF
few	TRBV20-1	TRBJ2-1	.	TGCAGTGCTCCCCGGGGGGCCAGGGAGCAGTTCTTC	CSAPRGAREQFF
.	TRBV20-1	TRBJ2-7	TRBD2	TGCAGTGCGCGGACTAGCGGTCATATCTACGAGCAGTACTTC	CSARTSGHIYEQYF
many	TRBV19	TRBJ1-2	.	TGTGCCAGTAGTATAGGGGGCCCGGATGGCTACACCTTC	CASSIGGPDGYTF
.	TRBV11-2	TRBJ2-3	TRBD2	TGTGCCAGCGTCGGCGGGAGTTCCGCAGATACGCAGTATTTT	CASVGGSSADTQYF